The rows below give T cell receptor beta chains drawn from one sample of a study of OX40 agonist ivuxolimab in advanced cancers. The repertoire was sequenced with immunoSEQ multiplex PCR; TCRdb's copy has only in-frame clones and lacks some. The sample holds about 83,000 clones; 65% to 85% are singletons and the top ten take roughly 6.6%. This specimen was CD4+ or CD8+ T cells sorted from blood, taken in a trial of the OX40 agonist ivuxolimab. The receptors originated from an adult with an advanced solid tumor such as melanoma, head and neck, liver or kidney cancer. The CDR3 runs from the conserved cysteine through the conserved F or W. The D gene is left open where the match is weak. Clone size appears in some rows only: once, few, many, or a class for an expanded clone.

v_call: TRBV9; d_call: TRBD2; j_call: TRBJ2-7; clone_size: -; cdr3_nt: TGTGCCAGCAGCGTAGCGAGCGGGGGGGCCTCCCACGAGCAGTACTTC; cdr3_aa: CASSVASGGASHEQYF
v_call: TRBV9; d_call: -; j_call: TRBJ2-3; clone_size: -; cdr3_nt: TGTGCCAGAACTCTATGGGGGCATACGCAGTATTTT; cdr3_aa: CARTLWGHTQYF
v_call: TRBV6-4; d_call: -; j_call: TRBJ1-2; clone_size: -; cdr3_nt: TGTGCCAGCAGTGAAACGTACACAACCTCGAACTATGGCTACACCTTC; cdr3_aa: CASSETYTTSNYGYTF
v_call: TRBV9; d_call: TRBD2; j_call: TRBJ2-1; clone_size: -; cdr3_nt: TGTGCCAGCAGCGGATCTAGCGGACTGGCCCCCGTCGAGCAGTTCTTC; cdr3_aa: CASSGSSGLAPVEQFF
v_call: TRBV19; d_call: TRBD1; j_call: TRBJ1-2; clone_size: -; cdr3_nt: TGTGCCAGTAACCTGGACAGGGGTTACTATGGCTACACCTTC; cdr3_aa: CASNLDRGYYGYTF
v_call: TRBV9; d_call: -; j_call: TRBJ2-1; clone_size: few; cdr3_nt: TGTGCCAGCAGCGTGACCGGGACGCTTGACTACAATGAGCAGTTCTTC; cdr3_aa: CASSVTGTLDYNEQFF
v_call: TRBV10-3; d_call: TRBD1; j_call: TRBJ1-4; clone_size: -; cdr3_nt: TGTGCCATCAGTCCGACAGGGTCAGTGCTTAAACTGTTTTTT; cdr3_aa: CAISPTGSVLKLFF
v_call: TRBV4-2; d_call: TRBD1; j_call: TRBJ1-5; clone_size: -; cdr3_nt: TGTGCCAGCAGCAAAAGCGACAGGGATAGCAATCAGCCCCAGCATTTT; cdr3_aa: CASSKSDRDSNQPQHF
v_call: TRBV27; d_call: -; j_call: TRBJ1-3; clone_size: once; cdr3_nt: TGTGCCAGTCCGAGGTGGGGGAGCGGAAACACCATATATTTT; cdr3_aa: CASPRWGSGNTIYF
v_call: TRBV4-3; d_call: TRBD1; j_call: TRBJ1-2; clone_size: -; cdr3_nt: TGCGCCAGCAGCCCCGGGACAGGGGATGGCTACACCTTC; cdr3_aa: CASSPGTGDGYTF